This T cell receptor (beta chain) was captured by sequencing in a study of molecular identifiers for immune sequencing clone quantification. CDR3 length: 13 amino acids. Germline V lookup: CDR1 MGHDK, CDR2 SYGVNS. V gave up 5 bases and J gave up 0 bases, with 8 bases separating them. This clonotype was counted ten times or more. TCRdb redid the calling of the PCR reads with MiXCR, one entry per CDR3 protein. Of hundreds of thousands of distinct CDR3 sequences detected, 25% appear once; the ten largest clones hold 0.6% to 0.9%. The chain joins TRBV25-1 to TRBJ2-7; no clear D gene. Material for sequencing was naive CD8+ T cells from blood, with Jurkat cell RNA spiked in. Stated subset: FACS-sorted CD8+CD4-CCR7+CD45RA+ naive T cells. This sequence originates from a human donor in good health. Some libraries in this study had Jurkat cell RNA spiked in. DNA for the CDR3: TGTGCCAGCAGTCAGCAACTCTCCTACGAGCAGTACTTC. Translated: CASSQQLSYEQYF.